Listed below are T cell receptor beta chains from one sample, sequenced in a study of cytomegalovirus exposure and HLA in healthy donors. Generated by immunoSEQ multiplex PCR, the TCRdb table keeps only in-frame clones and is missing some. The sample holds 97,000 or so clones; around four fifths are singletons and the top ten take about 2.5%. The sample was PBMCs. The receptor set was obtained from a man aged 40-55 years in good health and CMV-seronegative. The CDR3 runs from the conserved cysteine through the conserved F or W. D genes are given only for firm matches. Clone size is given for some rows only: seen once, a few or many times, or a class if the clone is expanded.

cdr3_aa: CASSLAVGGAGGYTF
cdr3_nt: TGTGCCAGCAGCTTAGCAGTAGGGGGTGCGGGTGGCTACACCTTC
clone_size: .
j_call: TRBJ1-2
d_call: .
v_call: TRBV7-3

cdr3_aa: CASSVEQEGGYTF
cdr3_nt: TGTGCCAGCAGCGTTGAGCAGGAGGGAGGCTACACCTTC
clone_size: few
j_call: TRBJ1-2
d_call: .
v_call: TRBV9

cdr3_aa: CASSAGTGLYGYTF
cdr3_nt: TGTGCCAGCAGCGCTGGGACAGGACTCTATGGCTACACCTTC
clone_size: .
j_call: TRBJ1-2
d_call: TRBD1
v_call: TRBV9

cdr3_aa: CASPPAGANVLTF
cdr3_nt: TGCGCCAGCCCCCCAGCTGGGGCCAACGTCCTGACTTTC
clone_size: .
j_call: TRBJ2-6
d_call: .
v_call: TRBV10-1

cdr3_aa: CASSPFHRGGEQYF
cdr3_nt: TGTGCCAGCTCACCGTTCCACAGGGGGGGCGAGCAGTACTTC
clone_size: .
j_call: TRBJ2-7
d_call: .
v_call: TRBV18

cdr3_aa: CSFSTGTFSPLHF
cdr3_nt: TGTTCCTTTTCGACAGGGACTTTTTCACCCCTCCACTTT
clone_size: .
j_call: TRBJ1-6
d_call: TRBD1
v_call: TRBV30

cdr3_aa: CASSFPGTADNYEQYF
cdr3_nt: TGTGCCAGCAGCTTCCCCGGGACTGCCGATAACTACGAGCAGTACTTC
clone_size: .
j_call: TRBJ2-7
d_call: .
v_call: TRBV7-8

cdr3_aa: CASSFGRRGDGYTF
cdr3_nt: TGTGCCAGCAGCTTCGGACGACGCGGGGATGGCTACACCTTC
clone_size: .
j_call: TRBJ1-2
d_call: .
v_call: TRBV5-8

cdr3_aa: CASMIVGRSGNEKLFF
cdr3_nt: TGTGCCAGTATGATTGTAGGCCGGAGCGGTAATGAAAAACTGTTTTTT
clone_size: .
j_call: TRBJ1-4
d_call: .
v_call: TRBV19

cdr3_aa: CASSLPAGGRYNEQFF
cdr3_nt: TGTGCCAGCAGCTTGCCGGCGGGGGGGCGCTACAATGAGCAGTTCTTC
clone_size: .
j_call: TRBJ2-1
d_call: TRBD2
v_call: TRBV7-3

cdr3_aa: CASSLGSTDTDTQYF
cdr3_nt: TGTGCCAGCAGCTTAGGATCAACAGACACAGATACGCAGTATTTT
clone_size: once
j_call: TRBJ2-3
d_call: .
v_call: TRBV11-3

cdr3_aa: CASRQDESNTGELFF
cdr3_nt: TGTGCCAGCAGACAGGACGAATCGAACACCGGGGAGCTGTTTTTT
clone_size: .
j_call: TRBJ2-2
d_call: .
v_call: TRBV27

cdr3_aa: CASSTGGGDTEAFF
cdr3_nt: TGCGCCAGCAGTACAGGGGGGGGAGACACTGAAGCTTTCTTT
clone_size: .
j_call: TRBJ1-1
d_call: TRBD1
v_call: TRBV5-1

cdr3_aa: CASSQSQSYNSPLHF
cdr3_nt: TGTGCCAGCAGCCAATCCCAGTCCTATAATTCACCCCTCCACTTT
clone_size: once
j_call: TRBJ1-6
d_call: .
v_call: TRBV16

cdr3_aa: CASSQDIGDSYSYEQYF
cdr3_nt: TGTGCCAGCAGCCAAGATATCGGAGACTCATACTCCTACGAGCAGTACTTC
clone_size: few
j_call: TRBJ2-7
d_call: .
v_call: TRBV4-2

cdr3_aa: CASSSRGEAFF
cdr3_nt: TGTGCCAGCAGCTCCCGGGGTGAAGCTTTCTTT
clone_size: .
j_call: TRBJ1-1
d_call: .
v_call: TRBV7-2

cdr3_aa: CASSPLQREQFF
cdr3_nt: TGTGCCAGCTCACCGCTTCAGCGGGAGCAGTTCTTC
clone_size: .
j_call: TRBJ2-1
d_call: .
v_call: TRBV18

cdr3_aa: CASSPGILAGATYEQYF
cdr3_nt: TGTGCCAGCTCACCCGGGATCCTGGCGGGAGCCACCTACGAGCAGTACTTC
clone_size: .
j_call: TRBJ2-7
d_call: TRBD2
v_call: TRBV18

cdr3_aa: CASSLSRQANTGELFF
cdr3_nt: TGTGCCAGCAGTTTATCACGACAGGCGAACACCGGGGAGCTGTTTTTT
clone_size: .
j_call: TRBJ2-2
d_call: .
v_call: TRBV27

cdr3_aa: CASSLGTWNEQFF
cdr3_nt: TGTGCCAGCAGCCTTGGGACATGGAATGAGCAGTTCTTC
clone_size: .
j_call: TRBJ2-1
d_call: .
v_call: TRBV7-2

cdr3_aa: CASGPSGGEAGELFF
cdr3_nt: TGTGCTAGTGGTCCCTCGGGAGGGGAAGCCGGGGAGCTGTTTTTT
clone_size: .
j_call: TRBJ2-2
d_call: TRBD2
v_call: TRBV12-5

cdr3_aa: CASAMTGTTDNTGELFF
cdr3_nt: TGTGCTAGTGCCATGACCGGGACAACCGATAACACCGGGGAGCTGTTTTTT
clone_size: .
j_call: TRBJ2-2
d_call: .
v_call: TRBV12-5

cdr3_aa: CASRRDSDQPQHF
cdr3_nt: TGTGCCAGCAGACGGGACAGCGATCAGCCCCAGCATTTT
clone_size: once
j_call: TRBJ1-5
d_call: TRBD1
v_call: TRBV6-5

cdr3_aa: CASSLAGGNQPQHF
cdr3_nt: TGTGCCAGCAGCTTAGCGGGTGGCAATCAGCCCCAGCATTTT
clone_size: .
j_call: TRBJ1-5
d_call: .
v_call: TRBV11-2

cdr3_aa: CASSLGLNSPLHF
cdr3_nt: TGTGCCAGCAGCTTGGGTCTGAATTCACCCCTCCACTTT
clone_size: .
j_call: TRBJ1-6
d_call: .
v_call: TRBV5-6

cdr3_aa: CSVALPSGNTDTQYF
cdr3_nt: TGCAGCGTTGCTCTGCCTAGCGGGAACACAGATACGCAGTATTTT
clone_size: .
j_call: TRBJ2-3
d_call: TRBD2
v_call: TRBV29-1

cdr3_aa: CASSPRTVETQYF
cdr3_nt: TGTGCCAGCAGCCCAAGGACAGTAGAGACCCAGTACTTC
clone_size: .
j_call: TRBJ2-5
d_call: .
v_call: TRBV11-2

cdr3_aa: CASSLVFRNYGYTF
cdr3_nt: TGTGCCAGCAGCTTAGTCTTCAGAAACTATGGCTACACCTTC
clone_size: .
j_call: TRBJ1-2
d_call: .
v_call: TRBV11-2

cdr3_aa: CASSQSIPHRGLNTEAFF
cdr3_nt: TGCGCCAGCAGTCAATCCATCCCTCACAGGGGTTTAAACACTGAAGCTTTCTTT
clone_size: .
j_call: TRBJ1-1
d_call: TRBD1
v_call: TRBV23-1

cdr3_aa: CASSPWRTSGFSSYEQYF
cdr3_nt: TGCGCCAGCAGCCCATGGAGGACTAGCGGTTTTAGCTCCTACGAGCAGTACTTC
clone_size: .
j_call: TRBJ2-7
d_call: TRBD2
v_call: TRBV4-3

cdr3_aa: CASSPRARQGSEQYF
cdr3_nt: TGTGCCAGCTCACCACGGGCCAGACAGGGGAGCGAGCAGTACTTC
clone_size: .
j_call: TRBJ2-7
d_call: TRBD1
v_call: TRBV18

cdr3_aa: CASSAKGQVRLNEKLFF
cdr3_nt: TGTGCCAGCAGCGCGAAGGGGCAGGTTAGATTGAATGAAAAACTGTTTTTT
clone_size: .
j_call: TRBJ1-4
d_call: .
v_call: TRBV9

cdr3_aa: CASSLGTGGANEKLFF
cdr3_nt: TGTGCCAGCAGCTTGGGGACGGGAGGGGCTAATGAAAAACTGTTTTTT
clone_size: .
j_call: TRBJ1-4
d_call: .
v_call: TRBV5-4

cdr3_aa: CASTLTGDYGYTF
cdr3_nt: TGTGCCAGCACCCTGACAGGGGACTATGGCTACACCTTC
clone_size: .
j_call: TRBJ1-2
d_call: TRBD1
v_call: TRBV6-6

cdr3_aa: CAWSGPYEQYF
cdr3_nt: TGTGCCTGGAGTGGGCCCTACGAGCAGTACTTC
clone_size: .
j_call: TRBJ2-7
d_call: .
v_call: TRBV30

cdr3_aa: CASSLPGQGLLYEQYF
cdr3_nt: TGTGCCAGCAGCCTACCGGGACAGGGGCTTCTCTACGAGCAGTACTTC
clone_size: .
j_call: TRBJ2-7
d_call: TRBD1
v_call: TRBV28

cdr3_aa: CASSSGLAGGYNEQFF
cdr3_nt: TGTGCCAGCAGCTCTGGACTAGCGGGGGGCTACAATGAGCAGTTCTTC
clone_size: .
j_call: TRBJ2-1
d_call: TRBD2
v_call: TRBV5-4

cdr3_aa: CANNPRDNTEAFF
cdr3_nt: TGTGCCAACAACCCTAGAGATAACACTGAAGCTTTCTTT
clone_size: .
j_call: TRBJ1-1
d_call: .
v_call: TRBV5-8

cdr3_aa: CASSRGGDTEAFF
cdr3_nt: TGTGCCAGCAGCCGGGGGGGGGACACTGAAGCTTTCTTT
clone_size: .
j_call: TRBJ1-1
d_call: .
v_call: TRBV9

cdr3_aa: CASRQGAGYTEAFF
cdr3_nt: TGTGCCAGCAGGCAGGGGGCTGGGTACACTGAAGCTTTCTTT
clone_size: .
j_call: TRBJ1-1
d_call: TRBD1
v_call: TRBV7-2

cdr3_aa: CASSVESRDTEAFF
cdr3_nt: TGTGCCAGCAGCGTAGAGTCCAGGGACACTGAAGCTTTCTTT
clone_size: .
j_call: TRBJ1-1
d_call: .
v_call: TRBV9

cdr3_aa: CASSQQPRGDNEKLFF
cdr3_nt: TGTGCCAGCAGCCAACAACCCCGGGGGGATAATGAAAAACTGTTTTTT
clone_size: .
j_call: TRBJ1-4
d_call: .
v_call: TRBV4-2

cdr3_aa: CASSSPGGQGVRYF
cdr3_nt: TGTGCCAGCAGCTCCCCTGGGGGACAGGGCGTGAGGTACTTC
clone_size: .
j_call: TRBJ2-7
d_call: TRBD1
v_call: TRBV11-3

cdr3_aa: CASSFPGTVRYNEQFF
cdr3_nt: TGTGCCAGCAGCTTCCCCGGGACAGTTCGATACAATGAGCAGTTCTTC
clone_size: few
j_call: TRBJ2-1
d_call: TRBD1
v_call: TRBV5-6

cdr3_aa: CASSIDLSRGEVGNQPQHF
cdr3_nt: TGTGCCAGTAGTATAGATCTGTCCAGGGGGGAAGTGGGCAATCAGCCCCAGCATTTT
clone_size: .
j_call: TRBJ1-5
d_call: TRBD1
v_call: TRBV19

cdr3_aa: CASSTGGGDYEQYF
cdr3_nt: TGTGCCAGCAGCACAGGCGGGGGGGACTACGAGCAGTACTTC
clone_size: few
j_call: TRBJ2-7
d_call: TRBD2
v_call: TRBV9

cdr3_aa: CASSLSVGSGYEQYF
cdr3_nt: TGTGCCAGCAGTTTATCGGTGGGTTCGGGCTACGAGCAGTACTTC
clone_size: few
j_call: TRBJ2-7
d_call: .
v_call: TRBV27

cdr3_aa: CATTFGSNQPQHF
cdr3_nt: TGTGCCACGACCTTCGGGAGCAATCAGCCCCAGCATTTT
clone_size: .
j_call: TRBJ1-5
d_call: .
v_call: TRBV6-6